The subject of this entry is one T cell receptor beta chain. Its antigen is as yet unknown. Sequencing targeted expressed TCRB transcripts, as all isolated RNA had been reverse transcribed. Data came from immunoSEQ multiplex PCR; TCRdb stores just in-frame clones and leaves some out. The sample lists about 410,000 clones, 11% to 15% occurring once. This specimen comes from a study of beta chain features in type 1 diabetes. Study summary: Roughly 98 million sorted cells were examined across all samples.

Study-level results: Possible PCR preference for shorter templates applied equally to patients and controls.

CD45RO/CCR7/CD25/CD127/CD95/CD27 separated CD4+ naive, central memory, regulatory and stem cell-like memory cells by sorting. CDR1 and CDR2 (germline): LNHDA, SQIVND (reference sequence). The CDR3 has 14 residues. V lost 6 bases to trimming and J lost 5 bases; unmatched junction nucleotides: 9. Sequenced material: naive CD4+ T cells from blood. This chain links TRBV19 with TRBJ2-5; 7 bases line up with TRBD1. The source is a young man in good health. This CDR3 reads CASSLLDRKETQYF. In nucleotides, the CDR3 is TGTGCCAGTAGCCTTCTGGACAGGAAGGAGACCCAGTACTTC.